This T cell receptor beta chain was sequenced during a study of blood T cell repertoires in COVID-19. Whole-study context: Acute and convalescent COVID-19 samples came from the United States, Italy and Spain.

Per the authors' pipeline: Reference gene primer amplification gave estimated nucleated cell counts. Clones were sequenced by immunoSEQ multiplex PCR, and TCRdb holds only the in-frame ones, with some missing. The V and J calls and clone size are taken from that table; D and trimming were inferred from the DNA. This table has over 35,000 clones, around 83% appearing once. Material for sequencing was peripheral blood. The sequence derives from a human donor with acute or convalescent COVID-19. The donor label of this sample is uncertain.

The DNA for the CDR3 is TGTGCCAGCAGCCCATACCGAAACCCACAGGACACTGAAGCTTTCTTT. The encoded protein is CASSPYRNPQDTEAFF. The chain joins TRBV3-1 (or the pseudogene TRBV3-2) to TRBJ1-1, with D tentatively TRBD1 (5 bases). The CDR3 has 16 amino acids. Between the trimmed V and J ends, which lost 4 bases and 3 bases, there was a span of 18 bases. Germline V gives CDR1 LGHDT, CDR2 YNNKEL (reference sequence).